This passage covers 28 T cell receptor beta chains from one sample sequenced in a study of blood T cell repertoires in COVID-19. Using immunoSEQ multiplex PCR, the repertoire was profiled, and TCRdb retains in-frame clones only, with some absent. This sample yields more than 300,000 clones, of which more than 70% are seen a single time; 1.2% belongs to the top ten. Material: PBMCs or T cells enriched from blood (not recorded which). All receptors come from a woman aged 18-29 years who had recovered from COVID-19.

The chain has TRBV4-1 and TRBJ2-7; TRBD1 agrees at 12 bases. The CDR3 length is 16 residues. V trimming: 1 base; J trimming: 6 bases; junction bases outside the gene matches: 7. Germline CDR1 and CDR2: MGHRA and YSYEKL. DNA of the CDR3: TGCGCCAGCAGCCAAGTTTACGGGACAGGGGGCGCCGAGCAGTACTTC. Translation: CASSQVYGTGGAEQYF.

The rearrangement uses TRBV2 and TRBJ1-5; perhaps TRBD1 as D (5 bases). V was shortened by 3 bases and J by 0 bases, with 9 bases between the two germline ends. The CDR3 runs 15 residues. From germline, CDR1 is SNHLY and CDR2 FYNNEI. CDR3 in amino acids: CASSELTDSNQPQHF. The DNA for the CDR3 is TGTGCCAGCAGTGAGTTGACAGATAGCAATCAGCCCCAGCATTTT.

The chain employs TRBV2 and TRBJ1-1; TRBD1 matches at 8 bases. The CDR3 runs 14 residues. Germline loops: CDR1 SNHLY, CDR2 FYNNEI. V was pared by 8 bases and J by 4 bases, with 9 bases of the junction left unmatched. The CDR3 nucleotides read TGTGCCAGCTCATTTCGGACAGGGCTCACTGAAGCTTTCTTT. Translating it yields CASSFRTGLTEAFF.

The chain joins TRBV19 to TRBJ1-4; D might be TRBD1 (5 bases). V was trimmed by 3 bases and J by 8 bases, leaving 10 bases between them. Germline V gene sequence: CDR1 LNHDA, CDR2 SQIVND (reference sequence). The CDR3 is 13 residues long. CDR3 in amino acids: CASSIVGGEKLFF. DNA for the CDR3: TGTGCCAGTAGTATTGTGGGGGGGGAAAAACTGTTTTTT.

This clone was seen a single time. This sample includes further DNA sequences coding for the same CDR3. The CDR3 is CASSRTGSYGYTF. The CDR3 nucleotides are TGTGCCAGCTCCCGGACAGGTTCCTATGGCTACACCTTC. This rearrangement joins TRBV18 to TRBJ1-2; 7 nucleotides align to TRBD1. The CDR3 runs 13 residues. J was trimmed by 4 bases and V by 6 bases; bases with no gene match: 5. Germline CDR1 reads KGHSH; CDR2 reads LQKENI.

The V gene is TRBV3-1 (or the pseudogene TRBV3-2), the J gene TRBJ1-1; TRBD1 agrees at 10 bases. The CDR3 contains 14 residues. CDR1 is LGHDT and CDR2 is YNNKEL in the germline V gene (reference sequence). V gave up 4 bases and J gave up 5 bases; unmatched junction bases: 4. For the CDR3, the DNA is TGTGCCAGCAGCCTGCGGGGACAGGGGACTGAAGCTTTCTTT. Translating gives CASSLRGQGTEAFF.

This chain joins TRBV5-6 and TRBJ1-2; D call uncertain. Trimming removed 1 base from V and 6 bases from J, with 13 bases in between. The CDR3 is 14 amino acids. CDR1 and CDR2 from the germline V gene are SGHDT and YYEEEE. For the CDR3, the DNA is TGTGCCAGCAGCTTGTGGGGAGGTATGGATGGCTACACCTTC. It is translated as CASSLWGGMDGYTF.

The chain couples TRBV6-5 to TRBJ1-2, with 7 bases fitting TRBD1. The CDR3 covers 14 residues. V gave up 7 bases and J gave up 8 bases; unmatched junction bases: 13. Germline V CDR1 and CDR2: MNHEY, SVGAGI. Here the CDR3 reads CASTKPGQPYGYTF. The CDR3 DNA reads TGTGCCAGCACTAAGCCGGGACAGCCTTACGGCTACACCTTC.

The CDR3 nucleotides are TGTGCCATCAGCGAGACAGGGCCCGGGGAGCTGTTTTTT. This codes for CAISETGPGELFF. The chain has TRBV10-3 and TRBJ2-2; 7 bases align to TRBD1. Trimming took 6 bases from V and 6 from J; bases not matched to a gene: 4. The CDR3 loop spans 13 amino acids. Germline V lookup: CDR1 ENHRY, CDR2 SYGVKD.

This clone was observed a single time. V is TRBV3-1 (or the pseudogene TRBV3-2) and J is TRBJ2-2, with a weak D call TRBD1 (5 bases). CDR1 and CDR2 (germline): LGHDT, YNNKEL (reference sequence). The length of the CDR3 is 15 residues. Trimming pared 4 bases from V and 1 base from J, leaving 10 bases between. The CDR3 DNA reads as TGTGCCAGCAGCCTGGGGCAGGGGAACACCGGGGAGCTGTTTTTT. It specifies CASSLGQGNTGELFF.

The CDR3 region is CASSDDWTANYGYTF. DNA of the CDR3: TGTGCCAGCAGCGATGACTGGACAGCTAACTATGGCTACACCTTC. J is TRBJ1-2 and V is TRBV9; possibly TRBD1 for D (6 bases). Between the trimmed V and J ends, which lost 3 bases and 0 bases, there was a span of 12 bases. Germline CDR1 SGDLS, CDR2 YYNGEE. The CDR3 has 15 amino acids.

Comments on this clone: This same CDR3 is encoded by further DNA sequences in the sample. V gene TRBV29-1 combines with J gene TRBJ1-1; 7 nucleotides match TRBD1. The trim removed 7 bases at V and 3 bases at J, leaving 11 bases unmatched. This CDR3 region has 14 residues. Germline V gene sequence: CDR1 SQVTM, CDR2 ANQGSEA. CDR3 in amino acids: CSAAHRGSDTEAFF. CDR3 DNA sequence: TGCAGCGCCGCGCACAGGGGTTCGGACACTGAAGCTTTCTTT.

The chain has TRBV4-2 and TRBJ1-3, with D possibly being TRBD1 (6 bases). The germline CDR1 and CDR2 sequences are LGHNA and YNFKEQ. CDR3 length equals 17 residues. V shed 0 bases and J shed 3 bases, with 15 bases lying between them. In DNA form, the CDR3 reads TGTGCCAGCAGCCAAGATCCCCGTCCAGGGGATGGAAACACCATATATTTT. Protein: CASSQDPRPGDGNTIYF.

This chain links TRBV9 with TRBJ1-1; 7 positions agree with TRBD1. This CDR3 has 13 residues. Germline V gene sequence: CDR1 SGDLS, CDR2 YYNGEE. With V trimmed by 1 base and J by 4 bases, 1 base remained unmatched. CDR3 region: CASSVPGGTEAFF. CDR3 sequence (DNA): TGTGCCAGCAGCGTACCAGGGGGCACTGAAGCTTTCTTT.

This chain uses TRBV9 with TRBJ2-1; 7 nucleotides agree with TRBD1. Germline values: CDR1 SGDLS, CDR2 YYNGEE. Trimming at V came to 0 bases and at J to 2 bases, leaving 5 bases not matched to a gene. The CDR3 sequence is 16 residues long. The CDR3 DNA reads TGTGCCAGCAGCGTAGTTGACAGGGCCCCCTACAATGAGCAGTTCTTC. Translation gives CASSVVDRAPYNEQFF.

The chain links TRBV2 to TRBJ2-1; 9 bases align to TRBD1. Trimming at V came to 6 bases and at J to 10 bases, leaving 7 bases not matched to a gene. Per the germline V gene, CDR1 is SNHLY and CDR2 is FYNNEI. The CDR3 has 13 amino acids. The chain's CDR3 is CASSGDRAGEQFF. The CDR3 coding sequence is TGTGCCAGCAGCGGGGACAGGGCCGGCGAGCAGTTCTTC. The full variable domain, completed using reference TRBV2 and TRBJ2-1, is EPEVTQTPSHQVTQMGQEVILRCVPISNHLYFYWYRQILGQKVEFLVSFYNNEISEKSEIFDDQFSVERPDGSNFTLKIRSTKLEDSAMYFCASSGDRAGEQFFGPGTRLTVL.

The DNA for the CDR3 is TGTGCCAGCAGCTTGGGGCCCTCCCCTTCCCAAAGGGGGCAGCCCCAGCATTTT. Translated, it gives CASSLGPSPSQRGQPQHF. The V call is TRBV5-6, the J call TRBJ1-5; tentative D call: TRBD1 (6 bases). The CDR3 consists of 18 residues. CDR1 SGHDT and CDR2 YYEEEE come from the germline V gene. Trimming took off 0 bases at V and 7 bases at J, with 23 bases between the two ends.

The V and J genes are TRBV4-2 and TRBJ1-3; D may be TRBD1 (6 bases). This CDR3 spans 15 amino acids. In germline, CDR1 is LGHNA, CDR2 YNFKEQ. Deletions cut 4 bases from V and 4 bases from J, with 14 bases between. CDR3 sequence (DNA): TGTGCCAGCAGCCCAAGAGGGACAACAGGAAACACCATATATTTT. Its protein product is CASSPRGTTGNTIYF.

The chain links TRBV15 to TRBJ1-1; 8 nucleotides align to TRBD1. CDR1 is LNHNV and CDR2 is YYDKDF in the germline V gene (reference sequence). The CDR3 totals 16 residues. V was pared by 0 bases and J by 9 bases, with 12 bases of the junction left unmatched. CDR3: CATSRDVPQGAYKAFF. In DNA form, the CDR3 reads TGTGCCACCAGCAGAGACGTTCCGCAGGGGGCTTACAAAGCTTTCTTT.

V usage is TRBV28 and J usage is TRBJ2-1, with 8 bases fitting TRBD1. Losses at the gene ends were 1 base for V and 5 bases for J; bases not matched to a gene: 4. Germline assignment: CDR1 MDHEN and CDR2 SYDVKM. This CDR3 region has 15 residues. The CDR3 DNA reads TGTGCCAGCAGTTTATACAGGGGGGCACACAATGAGCAGTTCTTC. It yields the protein CASSLYRGAHNEQFF. The entire variable domain, with the rest obtained from reference TRBV28 and TRBJ2-1, is as follows: DVKVTQSSRYLVKRTGEKVFLECVQDMDHENMFWYRQDPGLGLRLIYFSYDVKMKEKGDIPEGYSVSREKKERFSLILESASTNQTSMYLCASSLYRGAHNEQFFGPGTRLTVL.

The chain recombines TRBV30 with TRBJ1-1; 7 bases map to TRBD1. The CDR3 sequence is 11 residues long. The trim removed 7 bases at V and 8 bases at J, leaving 7 bases unmatched. CDR1 and CDR2 (germline): GTSNPN, SVGIG (reference sequence). CDR3 loop: CASLDRVEAFF. In DNA, the CDR3 is TGTGCCTCCCTAGACAGGGTAGAAGCTTTCTTT.

The CDR3 sequence: CATAAGGIGELFF. DNA of the CDR3: TGTGCCACCGCCGCGGGGGGGATCGGGGAGCTGTTTTTT. The chain combines TRBV7-2 with TRBJ2-2, with TRBD2 matching over 9 bases. Germline V gene data show CDR1 as SGHTA and CDR2 as FQGNSA. CDR3 length: 13 residues. The junction had 7 bases not matched to a gene; V was cut back by 10 bases and J by 7 bases.

This clone was picked up one time. The chain couples TRBV19 to TRBJ1-2; 7 bases match TRBD1. V was pared by 9 bases and J by 3 bases, with 7 bases of the junction left unmatched. The CDR3 loop spans 13 amino acids. Looked up from germline, CDR1 is LNHDA and CDR2 is SQIVND (reference sequence). CDR3 sequence reads: CASAQGNDYGYTF. CDR3 coding DNA: TGTGCCAGCGCACAGGGGAATGACTATGGCTACACCTTC.

This clone was seen more than once but under ten times. The sample carries other DNA sequences with the same CDR3. V and J are TRBV6-5 and TRBJ1-2; TRBD1 is a possible D gene (5 bases). The CDR3 sequence is 11 residues long. Germline CDR1 is MNHEY and CDR2 is SVGAGI. Trimming left V 5 bases short and J 8 bases short, with 9 bases between. In DNA, the CDR3 is TGTGCCAGCAGTCCGGGGGGAGGCTACACCTTC. This translates into CASSPGGGYTF.

The rearrangement joins TRBV4-2 to TRBJ1-5; D is perhaps TRBD1 (6 bases). The germline V and J ends were trimmed by 1 base and 1 base, with 8 bases remaining between them. The CDR3 has 15 amino acids. Germline CDR1 and CDR2: LGHNA and YNFKEQ. This chain's CDR3 is CASSQAQGSNQPQHF. CDR3 coding DNA: TGTGCCAGCAGCCAAGCGCAGGGGAGCAATCAGCCCCAGCATTTT.

In DNA, the CDR3 is TGTGCCAGCAGCGTAGACCCTAGCGGGGGGGACACAGATACGCAGTATTTT. Its protein is CASSVDPSGGDTDTQYF. The chain couples TRBV9 to TRBJ2-3; TRBD2 matches 12 bases. This CDR3 has 17 residues. Germline loops: CDR1 SGDLS, CDR2 YYNGEE. Germline trimming cut 0 bases from V and 2 bases from J; bases unmatched to any gene: 4.

This chain uses TRBV6-2 or TRBV6-3 with TRBJ1-3, with TRBD1 identical over 8 bases. This CDR3 contains 14 residues. V shed 4 bases and J 2 bases; nucleotides not matched to a gene: 1. Germline CDR1 reads MNHEY; CDR2 reads SVGEGT. The CDR3 loop reads CASSSTGAGNTIYF. CDR3 in DNA: TGTGCCAGCAGTTCGACAGGGGCTGGAAACACCATATATTTT.

This clone appeared once. CDR3 in amino acids: CASSAMGGSRYTF. The DNA for the CDR3 is TGTGCCAGCAGCGCCATGGGGGGGAGCCGCTACACCTTC. The gene calls are TRBV11-2 and TRBJ1-2; the D gene is possibly TRBD1 (5 bases). The germline V gene has CDR1 SGHAT and CDR2 FQNNGV. V dropped 5 bases and J dropped 9 bases, with 16 bases sitting between them. The CDR3 consists of 13 residues. Variable domain in full (rest from reference TRBV11-2 and TRBJ1-2): EAGVAQSPRYKIIEKRQSVAFWCNPISGHATLYWYQQILGQGPKLLIQFQNNGVVDDSQLPKDRFSAERLKGVDSTLKIQPAKLEDSAVYLCASSAMGGSRYTFGSGTRLTVV.